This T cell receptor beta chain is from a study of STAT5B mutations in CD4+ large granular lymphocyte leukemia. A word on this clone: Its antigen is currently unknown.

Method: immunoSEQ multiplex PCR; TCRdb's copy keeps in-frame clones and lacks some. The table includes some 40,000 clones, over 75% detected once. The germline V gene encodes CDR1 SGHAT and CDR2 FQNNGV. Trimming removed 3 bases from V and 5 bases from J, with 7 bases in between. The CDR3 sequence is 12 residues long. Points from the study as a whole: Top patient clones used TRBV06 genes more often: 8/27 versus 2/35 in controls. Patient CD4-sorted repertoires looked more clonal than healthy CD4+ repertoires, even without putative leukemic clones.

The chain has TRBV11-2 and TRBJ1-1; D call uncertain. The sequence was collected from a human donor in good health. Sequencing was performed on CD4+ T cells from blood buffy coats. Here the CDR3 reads CASSLTDTEAFF. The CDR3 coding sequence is TGTGCCAGCAGCTTGACTGATACTGAAGCTTTCTTT.